The clone carrying this T cell receptor beta chain was recorded a few times. The antigen is unknown. The data were obtained in a study of T-cell reconstitution after alpha-beta-depleted transplantation in children. Study results and limitations: Fresh T-cell production supplied most of the T-cell counts and diversity seen one year after transplant. Some patients' high day-60 TCRbeta diversity was traced to surviving recipient T cells and thymic progenitors.

This CDR3 contains 14 residues. Trimming took off 3 bases at V and 1 base at J, with 9 bases between the two ends. As it was prepared, the TCRbeta library received unique molecular identifiers. TCRdb re-analysed the PCR reads in MiXCR, keeping a single row per CDR3 protein. The table lists a few hundred thousand distinct CDR3 sequences, over 10% of them singletons. This clonotype was sampled from a male patient aged 5 to 17 who had a stem cell transplant for acute myeloid leukemia, so the T cells may come from the graft donor. The sequencing here drew on PBMCs, mostly from graft donor cells, taken 360 days after TCRalphabeta/CD19-depleted stem cell transplant. V gene TRBV12-3 or TRBV12-4 combines with J gene TRBJ2-5; unclear D gene. The CDR3 DNA reads as TGTGCCAGCAGTTTCGCAATAGCCCAAGAGACCCAGTACTTC. Translated: CASSFAIAQETQYF.